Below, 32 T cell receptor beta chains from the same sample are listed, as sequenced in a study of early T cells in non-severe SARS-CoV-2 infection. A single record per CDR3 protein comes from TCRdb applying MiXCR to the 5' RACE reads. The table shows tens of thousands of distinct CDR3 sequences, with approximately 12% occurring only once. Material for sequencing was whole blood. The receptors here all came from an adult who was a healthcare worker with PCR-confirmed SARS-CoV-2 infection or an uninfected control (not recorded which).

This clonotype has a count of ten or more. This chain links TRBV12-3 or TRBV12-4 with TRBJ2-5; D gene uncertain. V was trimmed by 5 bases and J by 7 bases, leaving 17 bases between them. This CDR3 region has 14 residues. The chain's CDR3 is CASSPRTALGTQYF. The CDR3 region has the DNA TGTGCCAGCAGTCCCAGGACCGCGCTGGGGACCCAGTACTTC.

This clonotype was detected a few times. In DNA form, the CDR3 reads TGTGCCAGCAGGAGGAGCGGGGGGGCCTACGAGCAGTACTTC. Its translation is CASRRSGGAYEQYF. The chain is built from TRBV27 and TRBJ2-7, with 10 bases that match TRBD2. The J segment lost 2 bases and the V segment lost 6 bases, leaving 4 bases of the junction unmatched. Germline CDR1 is MNHEY and CDR2 is SMNVEV (reference sequence). The CDR3 has 14 amino acids.

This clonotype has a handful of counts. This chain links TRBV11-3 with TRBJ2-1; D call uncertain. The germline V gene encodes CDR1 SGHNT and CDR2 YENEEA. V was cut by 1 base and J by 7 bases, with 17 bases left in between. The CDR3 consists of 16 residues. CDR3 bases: TGTGCCAGCAGCTTAGGGGCAACGGGTGCGGAAAATGAGCAGTTCTTC. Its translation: CASSLGATGAENEQFF. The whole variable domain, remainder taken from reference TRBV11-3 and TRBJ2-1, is EAGVVQSPRYKIIEKKQPVAFWCNPISGHNTLYWYLQNLGQGPELLIRYENEEAVDDSQLPKDRFSAERLKGVDSTLKIQPAELGDSAVYLCASSLGATGAENEQFFGPGTRLTVL.

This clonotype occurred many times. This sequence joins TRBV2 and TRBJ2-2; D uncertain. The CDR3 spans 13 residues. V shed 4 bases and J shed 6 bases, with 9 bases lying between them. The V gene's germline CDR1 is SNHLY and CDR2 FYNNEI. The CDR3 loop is CASSAIRAGELFF. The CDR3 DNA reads TGTGCCAGCAGTGCCATTAGGGCCGGGGAGCTGTTTTTT.

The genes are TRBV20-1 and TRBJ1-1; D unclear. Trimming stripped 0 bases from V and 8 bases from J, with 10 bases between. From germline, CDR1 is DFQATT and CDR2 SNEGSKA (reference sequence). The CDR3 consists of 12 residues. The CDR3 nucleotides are TGCAGTGCTAGAGAAATGGCAGCCGAAGCTTTCTTT. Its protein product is CSAREMAAEAFF.

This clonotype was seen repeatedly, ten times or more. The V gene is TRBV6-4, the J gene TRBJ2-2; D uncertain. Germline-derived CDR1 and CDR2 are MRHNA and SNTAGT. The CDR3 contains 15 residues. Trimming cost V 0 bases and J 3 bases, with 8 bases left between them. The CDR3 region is CASSDSPEYTGELFF. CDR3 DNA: TGTGCCAGCAGTGACTCGCCGGAATACACCGGGGAGCTGTTTTTT.

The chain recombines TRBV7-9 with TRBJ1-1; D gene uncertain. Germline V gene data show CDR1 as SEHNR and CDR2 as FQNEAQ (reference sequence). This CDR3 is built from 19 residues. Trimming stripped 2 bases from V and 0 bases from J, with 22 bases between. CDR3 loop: CASSLPPGSGHRVNTEAFF. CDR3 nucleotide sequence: TGTGCCAGCAGCTTACCCCCAGGTTCGGGCCATCGGGTGAACACTGAAGCTTTCTTT.

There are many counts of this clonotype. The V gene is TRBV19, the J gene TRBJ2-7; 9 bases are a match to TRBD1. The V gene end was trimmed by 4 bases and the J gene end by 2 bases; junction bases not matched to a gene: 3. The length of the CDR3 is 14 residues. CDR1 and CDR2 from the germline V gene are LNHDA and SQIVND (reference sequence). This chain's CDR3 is CASSRQGGTYEQYF. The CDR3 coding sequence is TGTGCCAGTAGTAGACAGGGGGGGACCTACGAGCAGTACTTC.

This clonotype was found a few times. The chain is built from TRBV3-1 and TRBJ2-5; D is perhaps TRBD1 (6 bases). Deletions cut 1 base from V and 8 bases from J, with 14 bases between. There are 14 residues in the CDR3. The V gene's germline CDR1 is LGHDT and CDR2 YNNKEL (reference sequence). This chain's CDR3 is CASSQARGMSTQYF. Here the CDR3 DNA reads TGTGCCAGCAGCCAAGCAAGGGGGATGAGCACCCAGTACTTC.

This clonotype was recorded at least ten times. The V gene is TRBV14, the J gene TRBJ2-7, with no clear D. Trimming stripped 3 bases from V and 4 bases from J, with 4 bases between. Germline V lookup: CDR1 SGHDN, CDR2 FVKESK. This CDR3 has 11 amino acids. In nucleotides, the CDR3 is TGTGCCAGCAGCCAGACGTACGAGCAGTACTTC. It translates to CASSQTYEQYF.

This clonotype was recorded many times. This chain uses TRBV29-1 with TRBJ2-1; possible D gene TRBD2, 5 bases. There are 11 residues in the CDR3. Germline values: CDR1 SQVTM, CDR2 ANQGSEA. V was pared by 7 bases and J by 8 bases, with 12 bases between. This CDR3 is CSGLARDEQFF. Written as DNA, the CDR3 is TGCAGCGGGCTAGCCCGGGATGAGCAGTTCTTC.

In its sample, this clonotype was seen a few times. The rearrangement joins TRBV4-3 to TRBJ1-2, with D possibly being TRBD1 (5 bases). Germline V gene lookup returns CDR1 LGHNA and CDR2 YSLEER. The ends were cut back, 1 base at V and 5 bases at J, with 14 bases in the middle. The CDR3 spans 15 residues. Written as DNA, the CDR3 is TGCGCCAGCAGCCAAGCGTGGGGCAGGGATTATGGCTACACCTTC. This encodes CASSQAWGRDYGYTF.

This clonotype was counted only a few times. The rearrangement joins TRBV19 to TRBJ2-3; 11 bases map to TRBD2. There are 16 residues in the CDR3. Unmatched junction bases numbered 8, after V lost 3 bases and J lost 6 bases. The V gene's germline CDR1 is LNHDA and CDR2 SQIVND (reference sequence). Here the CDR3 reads CASSIFSGGVSDTQYF. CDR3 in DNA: TGTGCCAGTAGTATCTTTAGCGGGGGGGTGTCTGATACGCAGTATTTT.

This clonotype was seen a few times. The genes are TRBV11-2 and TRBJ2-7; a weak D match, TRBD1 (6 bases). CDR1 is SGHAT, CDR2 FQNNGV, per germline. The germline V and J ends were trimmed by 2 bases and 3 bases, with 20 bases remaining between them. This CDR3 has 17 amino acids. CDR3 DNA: TGTGCCAGCAGCTTACCTAAGTTGGGGGCTTCCAACTACGAGCAGTACTTC. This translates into CASSLPKLGASNYEQYF. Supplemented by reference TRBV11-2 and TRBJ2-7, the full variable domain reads EAGVAQSPRYKIIEKRQSVAFWCNPISGHATLYWYQQILGQGPKLLIQFQNNGVVDDSQLPKDRFSAERLKGVDSTLKIQPAKLEDSAVYLCASSLPKLGASNYEQYFGPGTRLTVT.

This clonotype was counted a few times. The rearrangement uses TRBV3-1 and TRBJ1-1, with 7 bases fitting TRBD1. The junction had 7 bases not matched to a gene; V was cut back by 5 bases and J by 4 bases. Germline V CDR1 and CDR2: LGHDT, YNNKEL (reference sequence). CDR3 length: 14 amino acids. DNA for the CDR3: TGTGCCAGCAGCGCCCGGGACAGTGCCACTGAAGCTTTCTTT. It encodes CASSARDSATEAFF.

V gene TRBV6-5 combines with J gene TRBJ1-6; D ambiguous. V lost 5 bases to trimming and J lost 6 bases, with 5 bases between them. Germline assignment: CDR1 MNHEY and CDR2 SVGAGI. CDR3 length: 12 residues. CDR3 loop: CASSRSNSPLHF. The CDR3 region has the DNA TGTGCCAGCAGTCGGTCTAATTCACCCCTCCACTTT.

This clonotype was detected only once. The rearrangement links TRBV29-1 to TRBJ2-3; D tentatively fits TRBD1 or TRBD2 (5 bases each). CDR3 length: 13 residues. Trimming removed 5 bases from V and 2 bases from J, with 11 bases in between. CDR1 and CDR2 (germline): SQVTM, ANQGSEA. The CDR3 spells CSVPGRDTDTQYF. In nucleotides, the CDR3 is TGCAGCGTTCCGGGACGGGACACAGATACGCAGTATTTT.

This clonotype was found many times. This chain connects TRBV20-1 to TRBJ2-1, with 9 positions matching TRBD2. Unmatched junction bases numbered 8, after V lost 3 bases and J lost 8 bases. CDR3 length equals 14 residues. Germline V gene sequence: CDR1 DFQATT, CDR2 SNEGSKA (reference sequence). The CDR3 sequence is CSASGLLAGYEQFF. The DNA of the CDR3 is TGCAGTGCTAGTGGCCTGCTAGCGGGATATGAGCAGTTCTTC.

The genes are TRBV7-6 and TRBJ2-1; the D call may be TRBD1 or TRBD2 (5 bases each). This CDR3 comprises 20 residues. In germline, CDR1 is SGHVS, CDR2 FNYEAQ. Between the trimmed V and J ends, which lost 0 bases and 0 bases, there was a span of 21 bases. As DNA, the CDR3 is TGTGCCAGCAGCTTAGCGGGGACGGGAACGTACCCAACCTCCTACAATGAGCAGTTCTTC. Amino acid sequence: CASSLAGTGTYPTSYNEQFF.

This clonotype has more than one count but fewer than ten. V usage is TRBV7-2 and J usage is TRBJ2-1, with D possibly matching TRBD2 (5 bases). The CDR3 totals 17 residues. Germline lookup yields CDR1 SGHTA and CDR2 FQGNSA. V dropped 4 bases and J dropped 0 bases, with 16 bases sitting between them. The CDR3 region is CASSSLGRGSSYNEQFF. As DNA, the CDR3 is TGTGCCAGCAGCTCCCTCGGTCGGGGAAGCTCCTACAATGAGCAGTTCTTC.

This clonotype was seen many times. The CDR3, as DNA: TGCGCCAGCAGCCCTCTCCGGGTCCGGGACCGAAACATGAACACTGAAGCTTTCTTT. This codes for CASSPLRVRDRNMNTEAFF. The gene calls are TRBV4-1 and TRBJ1-1; the D gene is possibly TRBD1 (5 bases). The CDR3 has 19 amino acids. Germline V gives CDR1 MGHRA, CDR2 YSYEKL. The V gene lost 4 bases and the J gene lost 0 bases, with 24 bases spanning the gap.

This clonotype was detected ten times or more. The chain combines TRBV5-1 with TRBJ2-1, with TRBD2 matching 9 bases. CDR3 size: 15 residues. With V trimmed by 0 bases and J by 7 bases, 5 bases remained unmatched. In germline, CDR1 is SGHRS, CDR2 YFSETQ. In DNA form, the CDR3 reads TGCGCCAGCAGCTTGGCAGCGGGGGGCCCTAATGAGCAGTTCTTC. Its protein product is CASSLAAGGPNEQFF.

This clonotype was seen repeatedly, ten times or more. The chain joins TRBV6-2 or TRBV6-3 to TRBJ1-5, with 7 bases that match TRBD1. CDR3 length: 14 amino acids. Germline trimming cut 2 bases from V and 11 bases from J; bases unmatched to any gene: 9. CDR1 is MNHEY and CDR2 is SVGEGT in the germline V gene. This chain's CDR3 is CASSYPQGGQAQHF. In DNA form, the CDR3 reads TGTGCCAGCAGTTACCCCCAGGGGGGCCAAGCCCAGCATTTT.

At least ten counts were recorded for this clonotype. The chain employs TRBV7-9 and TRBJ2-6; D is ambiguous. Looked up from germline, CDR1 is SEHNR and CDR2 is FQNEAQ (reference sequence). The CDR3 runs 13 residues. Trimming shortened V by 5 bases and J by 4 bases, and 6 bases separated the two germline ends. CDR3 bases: TGTGCCAGCAGCCTCGCGGGGGCCAACGTCCTGACTTTC. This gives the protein CASSLAGANVLTF.

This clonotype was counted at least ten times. The CDR3 loop reads CASSQRRGNGNTEAFF. The CDR3 region has the DNA TGTGCCAGCAGTCAACGGAGGGGAAACGGGAACACTGAAGCTTTCTTT. The chain employs TRBV6-1 and TRBJ1-1, with D possibly being TRBD1 (5 bases). This CDR3 is 16 amino acids long. With 5 bases removed from V and 1 base from J, the gap between germline ends came to 17 bases. Germline V gene data show CDR1 as MNHNS and CDR2 as SASEGT.

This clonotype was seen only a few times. CDR3 nucleotide sequence: TGTGCCAGCAGCTTAAGCAGGGACGCTGAAGCTTTCTTT. Translated, it gives CASSLSRDAEAFF. V and J are TRBV7-9 and TRBJ1-1, with D possibly being TRBD1 (5 bases). Germline V gives CDR1 SEHNR, CDR2 FQNEAQ (reference sequence). The CDR3 runs 13 residues. V shed 2 bases and J shed 6 bases, with 10 bases lying between them.

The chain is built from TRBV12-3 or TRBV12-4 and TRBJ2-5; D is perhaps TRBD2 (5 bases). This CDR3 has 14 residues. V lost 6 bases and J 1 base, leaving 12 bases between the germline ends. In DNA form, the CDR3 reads TGTGCCAGCAGATCTGCTAGCACCCAAGAGACCCAGTACTTC. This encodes CASRSASTQETQYF.

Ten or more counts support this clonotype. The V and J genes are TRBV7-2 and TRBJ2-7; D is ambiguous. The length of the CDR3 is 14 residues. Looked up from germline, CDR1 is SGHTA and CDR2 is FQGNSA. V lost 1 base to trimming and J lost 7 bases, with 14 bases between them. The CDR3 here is CASSLDPGRYEQYF. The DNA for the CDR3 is TGTGCCAGCAGCTTAGATCCCGGGCGATATGAGCAGTACTTC.

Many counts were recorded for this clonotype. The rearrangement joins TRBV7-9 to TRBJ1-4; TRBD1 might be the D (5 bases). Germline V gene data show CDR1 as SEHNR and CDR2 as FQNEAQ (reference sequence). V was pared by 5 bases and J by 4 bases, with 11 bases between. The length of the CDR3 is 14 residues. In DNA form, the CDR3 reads TGTGCCAGCAGCCACAGAGGGGATAATGAAAAACTGTTTTTT. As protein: CASSHRGDNEKLFF.

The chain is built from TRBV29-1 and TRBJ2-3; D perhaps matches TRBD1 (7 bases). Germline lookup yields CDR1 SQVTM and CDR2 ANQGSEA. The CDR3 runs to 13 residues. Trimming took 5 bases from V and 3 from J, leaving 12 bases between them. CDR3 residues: CSVRRGQTDTQYF. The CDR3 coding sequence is TGCAGCGTTAGGAGGGGGCAGACAGATACGCAGTATTTT.

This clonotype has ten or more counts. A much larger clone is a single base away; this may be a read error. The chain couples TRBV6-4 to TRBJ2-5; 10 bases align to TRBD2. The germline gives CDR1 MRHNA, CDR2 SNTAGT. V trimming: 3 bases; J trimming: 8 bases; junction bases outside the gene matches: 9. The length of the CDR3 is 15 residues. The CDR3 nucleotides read TGTGCCAGCAGTGATGGAGCGGGGGGGCCCGATACCCAGTACTTC. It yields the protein CASSDGAGGPDTQYF.

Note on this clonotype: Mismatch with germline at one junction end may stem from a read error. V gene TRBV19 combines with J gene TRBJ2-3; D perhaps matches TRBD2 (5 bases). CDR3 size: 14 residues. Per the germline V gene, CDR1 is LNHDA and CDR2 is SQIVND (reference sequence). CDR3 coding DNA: TGTGCCAGTAGTATTCTTCCTAGCAGAGATACGCAGTATTTT. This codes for CASSILPSRDTQYF. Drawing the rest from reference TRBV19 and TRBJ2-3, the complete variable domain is DGGITQSPKYLFRKEGQNVTLSCEQNLNHDAMYWYRQDPGQGLRLIYYSQIVNDFQKGDIAEGYSVSREKKESFPLTVTSAQKNPTAFYLCASSILPSRDTQYFGPGTRLTVL.